One and the same sample provided the 25 T cell receptor beta chains below, sequenced in a study of human T cells and chemical hapten exposure. Time point: patch test 3, about 24 weeks after DPC sensitization. Documented treatment: therapeutic diphenylcyclopropenone sensitization with weekly scalp DPC. TCRdb used MiXCR to reprocess the RACE reads, holding one entry per CDR3 protein. The profile covers tens of thousands of distinct CDR3 sequences, with over 10% appearing a single time and more than 4.5% taken by the ten largest. Source: whole blood, taken in connection with sensitization to the hapten diphenylcyclopropenone (DPC). Source of these receptors: a woman aged 45 to 65 with alopecia areata. Some clones in this sample may be carry-over from other donors' samples.

This rearrangement joins TRBV29-1 to TRBJ1-1; the D is unclear. Germline V gene data show CDR1 as SQVTM and CDR2 as ANQGSEA. V lost 4 bases to trimming and J lost 3 bases, with 15 bases between them. There are 14 residues in the CDR3. This CDR3 is CSVVRWSEHTEAFF. In nucleotides, the CDR3 is TGCAGCGTTGTTCGGTGGAGTGAGCACACTGAAGCTTTCTTT.

This clonotype was observed at least ten times. The genes are TRBV11-1 and TRBJ2-7, with 7 positions matching TRBD2. This CDR3 region has 14 residues. V was clipped by 2 bases and J by 1 base; unmatched bases: 2. In germline, CDR1 is SGHAT, CDR2 FQDESV (reference sequence). The CDR3 DNA sequence: TGTGCCAGCAGCTTACAAGCGGGGTCCTACGAGCAGTACTTC. It yields the protein CASSLQAGSYEQYF.

Many counts were recorded for this clonotype. J is TRBJ1-4 and V is TRBV3-1; 7 bases agree with TRBD1. The J segment lost 8 bases and the V segment lost 0 bases, leaving 9 bases of the junction unmatched. From germline, CDR1 is LGHDT and CDR2 YNNKEL (reference sequence). CDR3 length: 16 residues. The CDR3 region is CASSQERGRGMEKLFF. In DNA, the CDR3 is TGTGCCAGCAGCCAAGAACGTGGCAGGGGGATGGAAAAACTGTTTTTT.

This clonotype was seen many times. The gene calls are TRBV29-1 and TRBJ1-2; 9 bases are a match to TRBD1. V was clipped by 8 bases and J by 7 bases; unmatched bases: 14. The length of the CDR3 is 14 residues. CDR1 is SQVTM and CDR2 is ANQGSEA in the germline V gene. CDR3 bases: TGCAGCACTCTCCCGGGACAGGGAAGCTCTGGCTACACCTTC. This gives the protein CSTLPGQGSSGYTF. Full variable domain (rest looked up from reference TRBV29-1 and TRBJ1-2): SAVISQKPSRDICQRGTSLTIQCQVDSQVTMMFWYRQQPGQSLTLIATANQGSEATYESGFVIDKFPISRPNLTFSTLTVSNMSPEDSSIYLCSTLPGQGSSGYTFGSGTRLTVV.

Ten or more counts support this clonotype. The gene calls are TRBV2 and TRBJ1-1; no definite D call. Germline values: CDR1 SNHLY, CDR2 FYNNEI. Trimming shortened V by 3 bases and J by 2 bases, and 4 bases separated the two germline ends. The CDR3 spans 12 residues. The CDR3 DNA follows: TGTGCCAGCAGTGAGGGTAACACTGAAGCTTTCTTT. Encoded protein: CASSEGNTEAFF.

This chain uses TRBV10-2 with TRBJ2-1; TRBD2 aligns across 8 bases. CDR1 and CDR2 (germline): WSHSY, SAAADI. The CDR3 extends over 11 amino acids. Losses at the gene ends were 3 bases for V and 12 bases for J; bases not matched to a gene: 1. CDR3 protein: CASSDLAGQFF. The CDR3 DNA sequence: TGCGCCAGCAGTGACCTAGCGGGGCAGTTCTTC.

There are a few counts of this clonotype. The V and J genes are TRBV11-1 and TRBJ2-2; the D gene is possibly TRBD2 (7 bases). The CDR3 extends over 15 amino acids. Looked up from germline, CDR1 is SGHAT and CDR2 is FQDESV (reference sequence). V lost 2 bases and J 4 bases, leaving 11 bases between the germline ends. The CDR3 DNA sequence: TGTGCCAGCAGCTTACGCGGGGGCGTCACCGGGGAGCTGTTTTTT. Translating gives CASSLRGGVTGELFF.

The V call is TRBV2, the J call TRBJ1-1; perhaps TRBD1 as D (5 bases). This CDR3 is 14 amino acids long. Germline CDR1 is SNHLY and CDR2 is FYNNEI. Trimming removed 4 bases from V and 5 bases from J, with 14 bases in between. This CDR3 reads CASSAVLGGTEAFF. CDR3 coding DNA: TGTGCCAGCAGTGCCGTTCTGGGGGGTACTGAAGCTTTCTTT.

In its sample, this clonotype was seen many times. This sequence joins TRBV20-1 and TRBJ2-2; D is perhaps TRBD2 (6 bases). This CDR3 spans 14 amino acids. Trimming removed 1 base at V and 4 bases at J, with 10 bases between. Germline CDR1 is DFQATT and CDR2 is SNEGSKA (reference sequence). This chain's CDR3 is CSARGRELTGELFF. The CDR3 DNA sequence: TGCAGTGCTAGAGGCCGGGAGCTCACCGGGGAGCTGTTTTTT.

The genes are TRBV12-3 or TRBV12-4 and TRBJ2-1; D perhaps matches TRBD1 (5 bases). The V end was cut by 1 base, the J end by 7 bases, with 14 bases between. The CDR3 runs to 15 residues. This chain's CDR3 is CASSLGQIQWNEQFF. For the CDR3, the DNA is TGTGCCAGCAGTTTAGGACAGATCCAGTGGAATGAGCAGTTCTTC.

This clonotype was observed at least ten times. The chain joins TRBV5-1 to TRBJ2-6; D is tentatively TRBD1 or TRBD2 (5 bases each). The germline CDR1 and CDR2 sequences are SGHRS and YFSETQ. The CDR3 contains 16 residues. The V end was cut by 4 bases, the J end by 0 bases, with 11 bases between. The CDR3 spells CASSGGFSSGANVLTF. CDR3 coding DNA: TGCGCCAGCAGCGGGGGATTTAGCTCTGGGGCCAACGTCCTGACTTTC.

This clonotype was counted between two and nine times. The genes are TRBV7-6 and TRBJ2-1, with TRBD1 matching 7 bases. The CDR3 runs to 15 residues. Germline V CDR1 and CDR2: SGHVS, FNYEAQ. V dropped 5 bases and J dropped 8; count of bases not matched to a gene: 12. The CDR3 protein is CASSAEYRGFDEQFF. CDR3 coding DNA: TGTGCCAGCAGCGCGGAGTACAGGGGTTTCGATGAGCAGTTCTTC.

The chain combines TRBV6-5 with TRBJ1-2, with a weak D call TRBD1 (5 bases). This CDR3 is 13 amino acids long. Trimming stripped 6 bases from V and 4 bases from J, with 12 bases between. Germline V gives CDR1 MNHEY, CDR2 SVGAGI. The chain's CDR3 is CASSLDKAYGYTF. CDR3 in DNA: TGTGCCAGCAGCCTGGACAAGGCCTATGGCTACACCTTC.

V usage is TRBV7-2 and J usage is TRBJ2-5; D unclear. Trimming cost V 0 bases and J 4 bases, with 0 bases left between them. The CDR3 contains 11 residues. Germline values: CDR1 SGHTA, CDR2 FQGNSA. The CDR3 spells CASSLAETQYF. The CDR3 DNA sequence: TGTGCCAGCAGCTTAGCAGAGACCCAGTACTTC.

This chain links TRBV20-1 with TRBJ2-7, with 7 bases aligning to TRBD2. The length of the CDR3 is 12 residues. The germline gives CDR1 DFQATT, CDR2 SNEGSKA (reference sequence). The J segment lost 3 bases and the V segment lost 7 bases, leaving 6 bases of the junction unmatched. The CDR3, as DNA: TGCAGTGTGGTCAGGGACTACTACGAGCAGTACTTC. Its translation is CSVVRDYYEQYF.

This clonotype has just a few counts. The chain combines TRBV7-6 with TRBJ2-1; TRBD2 matches 7 bases. With V trimmed by 1 base and J by 15 bases, 6 bases remained unmatched. CDR1 is SGHVS and CDR2 is FNYEAQ in the germline V gene. This CDR3 has 12 amino acids. CDR3 loop: CASSLGAGAPFF. Written as DNA, the CDR3 is TGTGCCAGCAGCTTAGGGGCGGGAGCTCCGTTCTTC.

This CDR3 is CASRPVGPPLHF. In DNA, the CDR3 is TGTGCCAGCAGGCCCGTCGGTCCACCCCTCCACTTT. The chain couples TRBV28 to TRBJ1-6; D unclear. The CDR3 spans 12 residues. CDR1 is MDHEN, CDR2 SYDVKM, per germline. Trimming left V 6 bases short and J 11 bases short, with 11 bases between.

This clonotype was observed at least ten times. The chain recombines TRBV20-1 with TRBJ1-4; D is possibly TRBD1 (6 bases). The length of the CDR3 is 16 residues. Trimming pared 1 base from V and 7 bases from J, leaving 19 bases between. Germline V gene lookup returns CDR1 DFQATT and CDR2 SNEGSKA (reference sequence). The CDR3 nucleotides are TGCAGTGCTAGAGGTCCCGGCATAAGGGGGGCTGAAAAACTGTTTTTT. Amino acid sequence: CSARGPGIRGAEKLFF.

The chain carries TRBV27 and TRBJ2-2; tentative D call: TRBD2 (5 bases). Deletions cut 1 base from V and 6 bases from J, with 9 bases between. Germline values: CDR1 MNHEY, CDR2 SMNVEV (reference sequence). The CDR3 covers 14 residues. Written as DNA, the CDR3 is TGTGCCAGCAGTTTATTGGTTAGCGCCGGGGAGCTGTTTTTT. Its translation: CASSLLVSAGELFF.

Ten or more counts support this clonotype. This chain uses TRBV11-3 with TRBJ2-1; no definite D call. V gave up 3 bases and J gave up 8 bases, with 17 bases separating them. Germline lookup yields CDR1 SGHNT and CDR2 YENEEA. This CDR3 contains 15 residues. CDR3 sequence (DNA): TGTGCCAGCAGCTTGCCTAACTTGGACCTCGATGAGCAGTTCTTC. It encodes CASSLPNLDLDEQFF.

This clonotype has just a few counts. V and J are TRBV3-1 and TRBJ2-1; D assignment may be TRBD1 or TRBD2 (5 bases each). CDR3 size: 16 residues. CDR1 is LGHDT, CDR2 YNNKEL, per germline (reference sequence). Between the trimmed V and J ends, which lost 3 bases and 2 bases, there was a span of 14 bases. The CDR3 sequence: CASSQMGVSPYNEQFF. In nucleotides, the CDR3 is TGTGCCAGCAGCCAGATGGGGGTCAGCCCCTACAATGAGCAGTTCTTC.

The chain combines TRBV29-1 with TRBJ1-5; D is ambiguous. This CDR3 contains 12 residues. The ends were cut back, 4 bases at V and 4 bases at J, with 8 bases in the middle. CDR1 and CDR2 (germline): SQVTM, ANQGSEA. The CDR3 is CSVVEGNQPQHF. The CDR3 nucleotides are TGCAGCGTTGTAGAGGGAAATCAGCCCCAGCATTTT. The whole variable domain, filled in from reference TRBV29-1 and TRBJ1-5, reads SAVISQKPSRDICQRGTSLTIQCQVDSQVTMMFWYRQQPGQSLTLIATANQGSEATYESGFVIDKFPISRPNLTFSTLTVSNMSPEDSSIYLCSVVEGNQPQHFGDGTRLSIL.

This clonotype has ten or more counts. The V call is TRBV18, the J call TRBJ1-2; D gene unclear. The germline V and J ends were trimmed by 3 bases and 4 bases, with 12 bases remaining between them. CDR3 size: 14 residues. Germline V gene lookup returns CDR1 KGHSH and CDR2 LQKENI. In DNA, the CDR3 is TGTGCCAGCTCACCCCTGAAGGGCGTCTATGGCTACACCTTC. Its protein product is CASSPLKGVYGYTF.

This clonotype appeared many times. The gene calls are TRBV29-1 and TRBJ2-3; 7 nucleotides align to TRBD1. Germline CDR1 reads SQVTM; CDR2 reads ANQGSEA. Trimming at V came to 5 bases and at J to 3 bases, leaving 2 bases not matched to a gene. This CDR3 comprises 12 residues. CDR3: CSVLTGTDTQYF. Here the CDR3 DNA reads TGCAGCGTTTTGACAGGGACAGATACGCAGTATTTT.

The table lists this clonotype with a few counts. The chain has TRBV12-3 or TRBV12-4 and TRBJ2-5; D is possibly TRBD2 (6 bases). The germline V and J ends were trimmed by 5 bases and 5 bases, with 18 bases remaining between them. CDR3 length: 15 amino acids. CDR3 in amino acids: CASSDSGVGSETQYF. The CDR3 DNA follows: TGTGCCAGCAGTGATAGCGGAGTGGGGTCTGAGACCCAGTACTTC.